What follows are 10 T cell receptor beta chains derived from one specimen sequenced in a study of T cell responses to AZD1222 COVID-19 vaccine. The table came from immunoSEQ multiplex PCR; TCRdb's copy has only in-frame clones and leaves some out. The sample lists fewer than 150,000 clones, approximately 88% occurring once. The source was peripheral blood, collected 28 days after the second AZD1222 dose. These receptors originate from an adult who received the AZD1222 COVID-19 vaccine.

In this sample, this clone turned up once. The chain has TRBV4-3 and TRBJ2-1; D is undetermined. This CDR3 has 12 residues. With 2 bases removed from V and 4 bases from J, the gap between germline ends came to 3 bases. The germline V gene encodes CDR1 LGHNA and CDR2 YSLEER. In DNA form, the CDR3 reads TGCGCCAGCAGCCAAAATTACAATGAGCAGTTCTTC. Residues: CASSQNYNEQFF.

The rearrangement links TRBV7-2 to TRBJ1-1; D unresolved. In germline, CDR1 is SGHTA, CDR2 FQGNSA. The CDR3 extends over 15 amino acids. With 0 bases removed from V and 0 bases from J, the gap between germline ends came to 8 bases. For the CDR3, the DNA is TGTGCCAGCAGCTTAGCGGCTGGTTTGAACACTGAAGCTTTCTTT. This translates into CASSLAAGLNTEAFF.

V and J are TRBV2 and TRBJ2-3; 7 nucleotides align to TRBD2. This CDR3 has 12 amino acids. Losses at the gene ends were 6 bases for V and 6 bases for J; bases not matched to a gene: 3. Germline CDR1 reads SNHLY; CDR2 reads FYNNEI. CDR3: CASRGREDTQYF. CDR3 sequence (DNA): TGTGCCAGCAGGGGGCGGGAGGATACGCAGTATTTT. The full variable domain, rest sourced from reference TRBV2 and TRBJ2-3, is EPEVTQTPSHQVTQMGQEVILRCVPISNHLYFYWYRQILGQKVEFLVSFYNNEISEKSEIFDDQFSVERPDGSNFTLKIRSTKLEDSAMYFCASRGREDTQYFGPGTRLTVL.

This clone was recorded once. The V gene is TRBV12-3 or TRBV12-4, the J gene TRBJ1-2, with 9 bases lining up with TRBD1. The CDR3 contains 13 residues. V shed 4 bases, J shed 8 bases, and the junction held 5 bases outside the gene matches. CDR3 protein: CASSWDRELGYTF. The CDR3 bases are TGTGCCAGCAGTTGGGACAGGGAACTGGGCTACACCTTC.

The chain is built from TRBV27 and TRBJ2-1, with TRBD2 identical over 7 bases. The V segment lost 3 bases and the J segment 6 bases; nucleotides outside the gene matches: 8. Germline CDR1 is MNHEY and CDR2 is SMNVEV (reference sequence). The CDR3 runs to 15 residues. The DNA of the CDR3 is TGTGCCAGCAGTTTTCTAGCGGAGCGGGGCAATGAGCAGTTCTTC. Translating it yields CASSFLAERGNEQFF.

This clone occurred once. The V call is TRBV28, the J call TRBJ1-2; TRBD1 aligns across 7 bases. Germline CDR1 and CDR2: MDHEN and SYDVKM. The CDR3 spans 15 residues. V lost 8 bases, J lost 0 bases, and 9 bases stayed unmatched. As DNA, the CDR3 is TGTGCCAGCGGGTGGACAGGCGTAGCTAACTATGGCTACACCTTC. Translating it yields CASGWTGVANYGYTF.

The gene calls are TRBV13 and TRBJ1-3; 10 bases line up with TRBD1. The CDR3 loop spans 20 amino acids. Looked up from germline, CDR1 is PRHDT and CDR2 is FYEKMQ (reference sequence). V shed 5 bases, J shed 2 bases, and the junction held 18 bases outside the gene matches. The CDR3 loop is CASSSHRTGGLGAAGNTIYF. The CDR3 bases are TGTGCCAGCAGCAGCCATAGGACAGGGGGGTTAGGTGCGGCTGGAAACACCATATATTTT.

The rearrangement links TRBV4-3 to TRBJ2-7; D is uncertain. CDR3 length: 14 residues. The ends were cut back, 4 bases at V and 2 bases at J, with 12 bases in the middle. Germline V lookup: CDR1 LGHNA, CDR2 YSLEER. CDR3 in amino acids: CASSPNWRTYEQYF. DNA of the CDR3: TGCGCCAGCAGCCCCAACTGGAGAACCTACGAGCAGTACTTC.

CDR3 region: CASSLGGGGQETQYF. The CDR3 DNA sequence: TGTGCCAGCAGCTTAGGCGGGGGGGGGCAGGAGACCCAGTACTTC. The rearrangement joins TRBV7-6 to TRBJ2-5, with 9 positions matching TRBD2. Looked up from germline, CDR1 is SGHVS and CDR2 is FNYEAQ. The junction had 5 bases not matched to a gene; V was cut back by 1 base and J by 5 bases. The CDR3 runs 15 residues. The full variable domain, its missing parts supplied by reference TRBV7-6 and TRBJ2-5, is GAGVSQSPRYKVTKRGQDVALRCDPISGHVSLYWYRQALGQGPEFLTYFNYEAQQDKSGLPNDRFSAERPEGSISTLTIQRTEQRDSAMYRCASSLGGGGQETQYFGPGTRLLVL.

The chain uses TRBV7-8 and TRBJ2-7; TRBD2 matches 10 bases. The CDR3 is 14 amino acids. Looked up from germline, CDR1 is SGHVS and CDR2 is FQNEAQ. Trimming at V came to 4 bases and at J to 0 bases, leaving 0 bases not matched to a gene. The CDR3 coding sequence is TGTGCCAGCAGCTGGACTAGCGGCTCCTACGAGCAGTACTTC. Its protein product is CASSWTSGSYEQYF. The whole variable domain, remainder taken from reference TRBV7-8 and TRBJ2-7, is GAGVSQSPRYKVAKRGQDVALRCDPISGHVSLFWYQQALGQGPEFLTYFQNEAQLDKSGLPSDRFFAERPEGSVSTLKIQRTQQEDSAVYLCASSWTSGSYEQYFGPGTRLTVT.